The T cell receptor (beta chain) under discussion was sequenced for a study of blood T cell repertoires in COVID-19. Study-level information: The samples span acute and convalescent COVID-19 from the United States, Italy and Spain. In each case, the material was cDNA or gDNA derived from T cells, B-cell-depleted T cells, or PBMCs.

With V trimmed by 6 bases and J by 3 bases, 7 bases remained unmatched. The CDR3 consists of 14 residues. CDR1 LGHDT and CDR2 YNNKEL come from the germline V gene (reference sequence). In the authors' methods: Estimation of nucleated cell counts was performed using reference gene primer amplification. This table comes from immunoSEQ multiplex PCR, and its TCRdb copy is limited to in-frame clones, with some not included. D and trimming come from the DNA, and the V and J calls and clone size come from that table. This table has hundreds of thousands of clones, around 83% appearing once. The chain links TRBV3-1 (or the pseudogene TRBV3-2) to TRBJ1-1; 7 bases are a match to TRBD1. Specimen: peripheral blood. The TCR comes from an older man with acute or convalescent COVID-19. The CDR3: CASRRQGGYTEAFF. The CDR3 nucleotides are TGTGCCAGCAGGCGACAGGGAGGTTACACTGAAGCTTTCTTT.